This is a list of T cell receptor beta chains from one sample in a study of PD-1 blockade in classical Hodgkin lymphoma. Repertoires were generated with immunoSEQ multiplex PCR, while TCRdb's copy carries only in-frame clones and drops some. The sample has over 60,000 clones; roughly two thirds are singletons. Sequencing used peripheral blood mononuclear cells (PBMCs), obtained before the second cycle of nivolumab. The receptor set was obtained from a human donor with classical Hodgkin lymphoma. The CDR3 runs from the conserved cysteine through the conserved F or W. The order of the fields is V gene, J gene, D gene, clone size, CDR3 DNA, CDR3 protein. The D gene is left open where the match is weak. Clone size is stated in some rows and not others, as once, few, many or a class when expanded.

TRBV19,TRBJ1-5,TRBD1,-,TGTGCCAGTAGTCACCAACAGGGGAATCAGCCCCAGCATTTT,CASSHQQGNQPQHF
TRBV7-9,TRBJ2-7,-,-,TGTGCCAGCGAGCTGGCCTACGAGCAGTACTTC,CASELAYEQYF
TRBV7-8,TRBJ1-5,-,-,TGTGCCAGCAGCTTAGCGGGGGCAGGGGCACAGCCCCAGCATTTT,CASSLAGAGAQPQHF
TRBV19,TRBJ1-1,-,-,TGTGCCAGTAGTTTTGAGGTGTTCCGCACTGAAGCTTTCTTT,CASSFEVFRTEAFF
TRBV11-3,TRBJ1-1,-,few,TGTGCCAGCAGCCCCGGACGTGAAGCTTTCTTT,CASSPGREAFF
TRBV27,TRBJ2-2,-,once,TGTGCCAGCAGTTTTAACGCGAACACCGGGGAGCTGTTTTTT,CASSFNANTGELFF
TRBV5-1,TRBJ2-1,TRBD2,-,TGCGCCAGCAGCTTGGCGGGGGGGCACTACAATGAGCAGTTCTTC,CASSLAGGHYNEQFF
TRBV7-6,TRBJ2-5,-,-,TGTGCCAGCAGCTTCCTCGTTGGCGTGACCCAGTACTTC,CASSFLVGVTQYF
TRBV19,TRBJ2-1,TRBD1,-,TGTGCCAGTAGTATTACGCGGACAGGGGTCTACAATGAGCAGTTCTTC,CASSITRTGVYNEQFF
TRBV5-1,TRBJ1-4,-,-,TGCGCCAGCAGCCATGATGGGGGAGCTAATGAAAAACTGTTTTTT,CASSHDGGANEKLFF